Each of the 16 T cell receptor beta chains below was sequenced from the same sample in a study of Ad26.COV2.S vaccination and SARS-CoV-2 variants. Generated by immunoSEQ multiplex PCR, the TCRdb table keeps only in-frame clones and is missing some. Counted here are 300,000 to 350,000 clones, around 84% occurring once; the ten biggest clones make up 1.5% to 2%. Stated treatment: around 19 received Ad26.COV2.S at low or high dose, single or two shots; 5 received placebo; per-sample allocation not given. Sampling took place 63 days after the first vaccine or placebo injection. Sequenced material: peripheral blood, taken in a trial of Ad26.COV2.S vaccine versus placebo. The receptors stem from a person aged 18-65 years who received the Ad26.COV2.S COVID-19 vaccine or a placebo.

This sequence joins TRBV5-1 and TRBJ1-1, with D unclear. The V gene's germline CDR1 is SGHRS and CDR2 YFSETQ. V gave up 3 bases and J gave up 6 bases, with 12 bases separating them. The CDR3 spans 13 residues. The CDR3 coding sequence is TGCGCCAGCAGCTCTACGGAAGGCGCTGAAGCTTTCTTT. It is translated as CASSSTEGAEAFF.

The J gene is TRBJ2-1, the V gene TRBV3-1 (or the pseudogene TRBV3-2); 8 positions match TRBD1. Germline CDR1 LGHDT, CDR2 YNNKEL (reference sequence). The CDR3 spans 15 residues. V gave up 6 bases and J gave up 6 bases; unmatched junction bases: 10. The CDR3 protein is CASRPQGALGNEQFF. The CDR3, as DNA: TGTGCCAGCAGGCCCCAGGGGGCGCTAGGCAATGAGCAGTTCTTC.

V and J are TRBV25-1 and TRBJ1-2; D unclear. The germline CDR1 and CDR2 sequences are MGHDK and SYGVNS. This CDR3 spans 13 amino acids. V lost 1 base and J 5 bases, leaving 8 bases between the germline ends. The CDR3: CASSEFDGYGYTF. CDR3 sequence (DNA): TGTGCCAGCAGTGAATTTGACGGATATGGCTACACCTTC.

This rearrangement joins TRBV9 to TRBJ1-3; TRBD1 is a possible D gene (6 bases). Germline lookup yields CDR1 SGDLS and CDR2 YYNGEE. CDR3 size: 16 residues. V was trimmed by 3 bases and J by 2 bases, leaving 15 bases between them. The CDR3 sequence: CASSAPRGAPGNTIYF. The CDR3 nucleotides are TGTGCCAGCAGCGCCCCCAGGGGCGCGCCTGGAAACACCATATATTTT.

The rearrangement uses TRBV9 and TRBJ1-4; maybe TRBD1 (5 bases). Germline V lookup: CDR1 SGDLS, CDR2 YYNGEE. The CDR3 extends over 14 amino acids. V lost 7 bases and J lost 5, with 15 bases in between. The CDR3 DNA sequence: TGTGCCAGCGGGAAAGGGACGGGGAATGAAAAACTGTTTTTT. Translated: CASGKGTGNEKLFF.

The chain carries TRBV7-2 and TRBJ1-6; D remains unclear. Looked up from germline, CDR1 is SGHTA and CDR2 is FQGNSA. The CDR3 runs 13 residues. The V end lost 5 bases, the J end lost 15 bases, and 17 bases lay between the germline ends. The DNA of the CDR3 is TGTGCCAGCAGCCGCCCGGGCCTTGGGCTCCTCCACTTT. Its protein is CASSRPGLGLLHF.

The chain employs TRBV19 and TRBJ2-7; 7 bases are shared with TRBD1. Trimming cost V 6 bases and J 2 bases; bases outside gene matches: 10. The CDR3 extends over 15 amino acids. Germline CDR1 LNHDA, CDR2 SQIVND (reference sequence). CDR3 residues: CASRVSGGPTYEQYF. CDR3 coding DNA: TGTGCCAGTAGGGTTTCAGGGGGACCTACCTACGAGCAGTACTTC.

This clone appeared a single time. The V call is TRBV6-2 or TRBV6-3, the J call TRBJ2-7; the D call may be TRBD1 or TRBD2 (5 bases each). Trimming took 5 bases from V and 7 from J, leaving 15 bases between them. Germline CDR1 MNHEY, CDR2 SVGEGT. The CDR3 has 13 amino acids. The CDR3 DNA reads as TGTGCCAGCAGTAGCTCGGGACCGGGGGAGCAGTACTTC. Amino acids: CASSSSGPGEQYF.

The chain combines TRBV5-6 with TRBJ1-1; D is uncertain. Between the trimmed V and J ends, which lost 4 bases and 0 bases, there was a span of 16 bases. CDR1 SGHDT and CDR2 YYEEEE come from the germline V gene. The CDR3 loop spans 16 amino acids. CDR3 amino acids: CASSGVGQKMNTEAFF. CDR3 DNA sequence: TGTGCCAGCAGCGGTGTAGGCCAGAAAATGAACACTGAAGCTTTCTTT. Variable domain in full (rest from reference TRBV5-6 and TRBJ1-1): DAGVTQSPTHLIKTRGQQVTLRCSPKSGHDTVSWYQQALGQGPQFIFQYYEEEERQRGNFPDRFSGHQFPNYSSELNVNALLLGDSALYLCASSGVGQKMNTEAFFGQGTRLTVV.

The chain is built from TRBV30 and TRBJ2-7, with D tentatively TRBD2 (6 bases). In germline, CDR1 is GTSNPN, CDR2 SVGIG (reference sequence). The CDR3 has 14 amino acids. Trimming pared 3 bases from V and 2 bases from J, leaving 14 bases between. The CDR3, as DNA: TGTGCCTGGAGGGGACTTGGCTCAGCCTACGAGCAGTACTTC. Residues: CAWRGLGSAYEQYF. Full variable domain (missing parts from reference TRBV30 and TRBJ2-7): SQTIHQWPATLVQPVGSPLSLECTVEGTSNPNLYWYRQAAGRGLQLLFYSVGIGQISSEVPQNLSASRPQDRQFILSSKKLLLSDSGFYLCAWRGLGSAYEQYFGPGTRLTVT.

The chain carries TRBV19 and TRBJ1-1; weak D call: TRBD1 (5 bases). The CDR3 loop spans 15 amino acids. Germline CDR1 LNHDA, CDR2 SQIVND (reference sequence). With 10 bases removed from V and 0 bases from J, the gap between germline ends came to 18 bases. The CDR3 DNA follows: TGTGCCACTCAAGGGGTGGGGTTGGTGAACACTGAAGCTTTCTTT. This encodes CATQGVGLVNTEAFF.

This chain joins TRBV7-2 and TRBJ1-5; 7 bases line up with TRBD1. Trimming cost V 1 base and J 7 bases; bases outside gene matches: 7. Looked up from germline, CDR1 is SGHTA and CDR2 is FQGNSA. The CDR3 covers 15 residues. The CDR3 region is CASSLVQSGGQPQHF. The CDR3 DNA sequence: TGTGCCAGCAGCTTAGTTCAGTCAGGGGGGCAGCCCCAGCATTTT.

The chain has TRBV10-3 and TRBJ1-6, with TRBD1 matching over 7 bases. The J segment lost 14 bases and the V segment lost 5 bases, leaving 3 bases of the junction unmatched. From germline, CDR1 is ENHRY and CDR2 SYGVKD. There are 11 residues in the CDR3. CDR3 in amino acids: CAISTGETLHF. Written as DNA, the CDR3 is TGTGCCATCAGTACAGGGGAAACCCTCCACTTT.

The rearrangement uses TRBV7-9 and TRBJ2-2; D call uncertain. Per germline, CDR1 SEHNR and CDR2 FQNEAQ (reference sequence). The CDR3 length is 14 residues. Trimming left V 5 bases short and J 0 bases short, with 7 bases between. The CDR3 nucleotides are TGTGCCAGCAGCGACCGACCGAACACCGGGGAGCTGTTTTTT. Translation gives CASSDRPNTGELFF.

V usage is TRBV19 and J usage is TRBJ2-1, with no clear D. The CDR3 consists of 15 residues. The germline V gene has CDR1 LNHDA and CDR2 SQIVND (reference sequence). The ends were cut back, 6 bases at V and 1 base at J, with 13 bases in the middle. CDR3 amino acids: CASSSLPVSYNEQFF. The DNA of the CDR3 is TGTGCCAGTAGCAGTCTTCCGGTTTCCTACAATGAGCAGTTCTTC. The complete variable domain, with remaining parts taken from reference TRBV19 and TRBJ2-1, reads DGGITQSPKYLFRKEGQNVTLSCEQNLNHDAMYWYRQDPGQGLRLIYYSQIVNDFQKGDIAEGYSVSREKKESFPLTVTSAQKNPTAFYLCASSSLPVSYNEQFFGPGTRLTVL.

Comments on this clone: One junction end does not reproduce the germline sequence, and a read error may be involved. The rearrangement uses TRBV5-6 and TRBJ2-4; no definite D call. The CDR3 sequence is 14 residues long. CDR1 is SGHDT and CDR2 is YYEEEE in the germline V gene. The DNA for the CDR3 is TGTGCCAGCAGTTTGGGTCGGAGCCGGACCATTCAGTACTTC. Its translation is CASSLGRSRTIQYF.